This TCR beta chain derives from a study of naive and memory T cell subsets. Study-wide results and limits: Possibly reflecting memory cells re-expressing CD45RA, a few larger clonotypes occurred in naive repertoires, especially CD8.

This clonotype was counted a few times. Its specificity is unknown. Two oligonucleotides, mixed equimolar, formed the beta constant-region primer covering TRBC1 and TRBC2. TCRdb called the UMI-ligation and nested PCR reads again in MiXCR, with one record for every CDR3 protein. In the table there are roughly 140,000 distinct CDR3 sequences, about a sixth of which are singletons. After the first PCR, alpha and beta chain libraries were processed separately. The sequenced material came from naive CD4+ T cells from blood. The source is a human donor in good health.

CDR3 sequence reads: CAWSVYRATGELFF. The CDR3 nucleotides read TGTGCCTGGAGTGTATACAGGGCTACCGGGGAGCTGTTTTTT. The rearrangement joins TRBV30 to TRBJ2-2, with D maybe TRBD1 (6 bases). Germline-derived CDR1 and CDR2 are GTSNPN and SVGIG (reference sequence). Trimming pared 0 bases from V and 5 bases from J, leaving 10 bases between. The CDR3 has 14 residues.